This TCR beta chain appears in the sequencing data of a study of cytomegalovirus exposure and HLA in healthy donors. Findings of the study overall: A later analysis found first-cohort TCR clusters tended to co-occur in the approximately 110 validation repertoires.

Notes on this clone: Its target is not known.

Sequencing used immunoSEQ multiplex PCR; TCRdb keeps in-frame clones, though not all of them. The sample has 250,000 or so clones; around 89% are singletons. This receptor was taken from a woman in her late teens or twenties in good health and CMV-seronegative. Material: PBMCs.

The CDR3 nucleotides read TGCGCCAGCAGCTTGGTGGGACAGACCTCTGGGGCCAACGTCCTGACTTTC. Its translation is CASSLVGQTSGANVLTF. The chain uses TRBV5-1 and TRBJ2-6, with 7 nucleotides matching TRBD1. With 0 bases clipped from V and 0 bases from J, the junction kept 3 bases outside the gene matches. CDR1 and CDR2 (germline): SGHRS, YFSETQ. The CDR3 sequence is 17 residues long.